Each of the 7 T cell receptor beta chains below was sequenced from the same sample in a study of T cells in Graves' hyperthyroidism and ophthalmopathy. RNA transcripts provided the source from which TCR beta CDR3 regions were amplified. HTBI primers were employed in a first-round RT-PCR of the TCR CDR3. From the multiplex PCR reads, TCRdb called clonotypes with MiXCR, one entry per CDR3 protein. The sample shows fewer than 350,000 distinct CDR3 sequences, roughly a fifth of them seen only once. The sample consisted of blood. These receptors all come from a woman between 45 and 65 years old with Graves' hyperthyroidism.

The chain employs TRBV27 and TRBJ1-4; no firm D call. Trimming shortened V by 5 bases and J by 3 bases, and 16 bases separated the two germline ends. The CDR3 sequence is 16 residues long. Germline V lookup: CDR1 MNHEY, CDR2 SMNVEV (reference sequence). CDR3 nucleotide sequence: TGTGCCAGCAGTCCCGCTGTCCGGTTATCTAATGAAAAACTGTTTTTT. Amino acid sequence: CASSPAVRLSNEKLFF. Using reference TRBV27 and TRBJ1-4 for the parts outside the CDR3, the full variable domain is EAQVTQNPRYLITVTGKKLTVTCSQNMNHEYMSWYRQDPGLGLRQIYYSMNVEVTDKGDVPEGYKVSRKEKRNFPLILESPSPNQTSLYFCASSPAVRLSNEKLFFGSGTQLSVL.

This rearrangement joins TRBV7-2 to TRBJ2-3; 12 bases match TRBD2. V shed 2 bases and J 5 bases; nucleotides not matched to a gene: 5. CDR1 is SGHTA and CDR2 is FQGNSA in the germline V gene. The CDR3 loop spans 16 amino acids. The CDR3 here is CASSLRTSGIQDTQYF. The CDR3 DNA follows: TGTGCCAGCAGCTTACGGACTAGCGGGATCCAAGATACGCAGTATTTT.

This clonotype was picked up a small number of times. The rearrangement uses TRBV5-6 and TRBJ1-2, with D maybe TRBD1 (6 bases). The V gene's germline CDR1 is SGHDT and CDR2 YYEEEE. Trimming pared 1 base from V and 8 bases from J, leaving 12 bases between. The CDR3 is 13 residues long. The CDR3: CASSLPGDRGYTF. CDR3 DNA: TGTGCCAGCAGCTTGCCAGGGGATCGGGGCTACACCTTC. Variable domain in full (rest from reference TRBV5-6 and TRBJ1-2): DAGVTQSPTHLIKTRGQQVTLRCSPKSGHDTVSWYQQALGQGPQFIFQYYEEEERQRGNFPDRFSGHQFPNYSSELNVNALLLGDSALYLCASSLPGDRGYTFGSGTRLTVV.

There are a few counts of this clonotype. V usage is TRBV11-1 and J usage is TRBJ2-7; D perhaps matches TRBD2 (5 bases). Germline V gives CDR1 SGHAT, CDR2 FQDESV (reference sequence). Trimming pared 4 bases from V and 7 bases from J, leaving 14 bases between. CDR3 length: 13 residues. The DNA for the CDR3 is TGTGCCAGCAGCTCTACGGGGTCTCCTGAGCAGTACTTC. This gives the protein CASSSTGSPEQYF. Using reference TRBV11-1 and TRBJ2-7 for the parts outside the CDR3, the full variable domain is EAEVAQSPRYKITEKSQAVAFWCDPISGHATLYWYRQILGQGPELLVQFQDESVVDDSQLPKDRFSAERLKGVDSTLKIQPAELGDSAMYLCASSSTGSPEQYFGPGTRLTVT.

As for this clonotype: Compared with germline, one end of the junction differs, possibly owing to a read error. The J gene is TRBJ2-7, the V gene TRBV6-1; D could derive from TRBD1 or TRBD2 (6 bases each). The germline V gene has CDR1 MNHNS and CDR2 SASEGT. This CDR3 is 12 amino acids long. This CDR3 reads CASSEGGHEQYF. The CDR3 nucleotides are TGTGCCAGCAGCGAAGGGGGGCACGAGCAGTACTTC.

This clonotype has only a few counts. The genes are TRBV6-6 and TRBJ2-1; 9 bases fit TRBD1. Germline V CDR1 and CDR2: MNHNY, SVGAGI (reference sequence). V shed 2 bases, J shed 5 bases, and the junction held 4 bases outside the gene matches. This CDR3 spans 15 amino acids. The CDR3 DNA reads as TGTGCCAGCAGTTACGGACAGGGGACCCACAATGAGCAGTTCTTC. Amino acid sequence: CASSYGQGTHNEQFF.

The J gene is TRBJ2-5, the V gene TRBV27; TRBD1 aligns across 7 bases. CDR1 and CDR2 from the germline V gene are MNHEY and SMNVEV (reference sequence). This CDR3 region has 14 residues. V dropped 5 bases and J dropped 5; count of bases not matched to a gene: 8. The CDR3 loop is CASSMTGLVETQYF. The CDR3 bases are TGTGCCAGCAGTATGACAGGGTTGGTTGAGACCCAGTACTTC.